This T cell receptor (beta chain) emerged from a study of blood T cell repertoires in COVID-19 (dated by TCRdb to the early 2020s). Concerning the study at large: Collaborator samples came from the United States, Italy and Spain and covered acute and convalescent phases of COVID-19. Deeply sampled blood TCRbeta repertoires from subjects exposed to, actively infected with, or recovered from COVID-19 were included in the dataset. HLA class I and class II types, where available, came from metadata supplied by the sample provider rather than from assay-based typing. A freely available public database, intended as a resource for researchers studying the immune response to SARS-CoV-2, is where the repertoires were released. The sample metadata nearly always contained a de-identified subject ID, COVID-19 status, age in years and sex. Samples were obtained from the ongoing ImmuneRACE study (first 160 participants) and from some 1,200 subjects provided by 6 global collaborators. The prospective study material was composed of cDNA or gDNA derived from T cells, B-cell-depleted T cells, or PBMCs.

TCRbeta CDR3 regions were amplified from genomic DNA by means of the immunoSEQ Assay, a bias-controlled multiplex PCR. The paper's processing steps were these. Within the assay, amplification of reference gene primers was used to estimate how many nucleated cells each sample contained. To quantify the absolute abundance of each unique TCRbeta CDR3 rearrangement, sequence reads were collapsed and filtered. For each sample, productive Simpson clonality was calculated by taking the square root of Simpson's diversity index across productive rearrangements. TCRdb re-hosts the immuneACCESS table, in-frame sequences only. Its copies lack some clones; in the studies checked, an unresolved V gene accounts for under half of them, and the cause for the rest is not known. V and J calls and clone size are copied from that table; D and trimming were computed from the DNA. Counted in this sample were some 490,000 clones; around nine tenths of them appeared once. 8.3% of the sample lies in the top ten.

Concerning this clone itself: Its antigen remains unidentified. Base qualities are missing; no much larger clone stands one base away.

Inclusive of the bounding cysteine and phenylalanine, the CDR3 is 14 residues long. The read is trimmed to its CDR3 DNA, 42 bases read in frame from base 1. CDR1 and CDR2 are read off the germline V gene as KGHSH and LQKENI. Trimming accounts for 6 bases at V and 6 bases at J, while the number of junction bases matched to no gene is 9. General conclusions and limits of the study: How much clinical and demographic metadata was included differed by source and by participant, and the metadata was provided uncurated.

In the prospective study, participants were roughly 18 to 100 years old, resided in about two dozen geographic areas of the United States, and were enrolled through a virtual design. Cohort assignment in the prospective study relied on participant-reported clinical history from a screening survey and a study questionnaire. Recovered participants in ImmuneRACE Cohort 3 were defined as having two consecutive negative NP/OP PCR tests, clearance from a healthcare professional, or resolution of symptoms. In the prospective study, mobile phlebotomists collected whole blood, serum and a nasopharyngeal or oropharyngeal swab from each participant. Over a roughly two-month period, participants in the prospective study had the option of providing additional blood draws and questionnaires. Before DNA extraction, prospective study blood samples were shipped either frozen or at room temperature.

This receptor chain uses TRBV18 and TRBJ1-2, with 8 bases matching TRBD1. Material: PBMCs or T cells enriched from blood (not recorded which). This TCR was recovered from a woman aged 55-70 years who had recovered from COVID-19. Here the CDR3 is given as CASSLGQGLDGYTF. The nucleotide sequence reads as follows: TGTGCCAGCTCCCTCGGACAGGGCTTGGATGGCTACACCTTC.